These 27 T cell receptor beta chains were sequenced from one sample in a study of early T cells in non-severe SARS-CoV-2 infection. MiXCR, applied by TCRdb to the 5' RACE reads, yields one record per CDR3 protein. The top ten hold just under 8% of the sample, which has some 82,000 distinct CDR3 sequences, 6% to 7% seen once. Sequenced input: whole blood. These receptors originate from an adult who was a healthcare worker with PCR-confirmed SARS-CoV-2 infection or an uninfected control (not recorded which).

This clonotype was seen many times. The chain is built from TRBV6-2 or TRBV6-3 and TRBJ1-1; D is ambiguous. Germline V gene sequence: CDR1 MNHEY, CDR2 SVGEGT. The CDR3 contains 14 residues. V lost 5 bases to trimming and J lost 3 bases, with 13 bases between them. DNA of the CDR3: TGTGCCAGCAGTCCTGGAGACCGAGACACTGAAGCTTTCTTT. Encoded protein: CASSPGDRDTEAFF.

In nucleotides, the CDR3 is TGTGCCAGCAGTTACTCGGTAGGAAACCAAGAGACCCAGTACTTC. Translation: CASSYSVGNQETQYF. The chain links TRBV6-5 to TRBJ2-5; D unresolved. CDR3 size: 15 residues. Trimming left V 0 bases short and J 0 bases short, with 8 bases between. Germline loops: CDR1 MNHEY, CDR2 SVGAGI.

In its sample, this clonotype was seen many times. The rearrangement joins TRBV27 to TRBJ1-4; D ambiguous. This CDR3 has 15 residues. V was pared by 5 bases and J by 2 bases, with 12 bases between. Germline assignment: CDR1 MNHEY and CDR2 SMNVEV (reference sequence). The CDR3 reads CASSVTVLTNEKLFF. Written as DNA, the CDR3 is TGTGCCAGCAGTGTTACAGTGCTGACTAATGAAAAACTGTTTTTT.

This clonotype was picked up many times. The rearrangement uses TRBV28 and TRBJ2-2; a possible D gene is TRBD1 (6 bases). The CDR3 has 18 residues. Germline V gives CDR1 MDHEN, CDR2 SYDVKM. Trimming cost V 4 bases and J 0 bases, with 18 bases left between them. The CDR3 DNA follows: TGTGCCAGCAGTTATACCCGGGACATCGCGTCGAACACCGGGGAGCTGTTTTTT. It translates to CASSYTRDIASNTGELFF.

The CDR3 reads CASSGRDSVDTYEQYF. In nucleotides, the CDR3 is TGTGCCAGCAGCGGACGGGACAGCGTCGACACCTACGAGCAGTACTTC. This chain connects TRBV7-9 to TRBJ2-7, with TRBD1 matching over 7 bases. The CDR3 consists of 16 residues. V shed 5 bases, J shed 2 bases, and the junction held 12 bases outside the gene matches. Germline V lookup: CDR1 SEHNR, CDR2 FQNEAQ (reference sequence).

V gene TRBV29-1 combines with J gene TRBJ1-1; D possibly corresponds to TRBD1 (6 bases). The V gene lost 2 bases and the J gene lost 4 bases, with 14 bases spanning the gap. The CDR3 extends over 14 amino acids. Germline loops: CDR1 SQVTM, CDR2 ANQGSEA. The CDR3, as DNA: TGCAGCGTTGAAAGTTTAAGGGGGTTCACTGAAGCTTTCTTT. It codes for CSVESLRGFTEAFF.

This clonotype has only a few counts. The chain couples TRBV5-1 to TRBJ1-4; D remains ambiguous. CDR3 length: 16 amino acids. Trimming removed 0 bases at V and 4 bases at J, with 13 bases between. From germline, CDR1 is SGHRS and CDR2 YFSETQ. The CDR3 coding sequence is TGCGCCAGCAGCTTGGCCGTTTCCCCGCTTAATGAAAAACTGTTTTTT. Protein: CASSLAVSPLNEKLFF.

The chain couples TRBV12-3 or TRBV12-4 to TRBJ2-7; a possible D gene is TRBD2 (6 bases). This CDR3 contains 13 residues. The V gene lost 5 bases and the J gene lost 7 bases, with 15 bases spanning the gap. The CDR3 DNA reads as TGTGCCAGCAGTACCCGACTAGTTGGGGAGCAGTACTTC. This sequence encodes CASSTRLVGEQYF.

The chain uses TRBV3-1 and TRBJ2-3; 12 bases fit TRBD2. V shed 1 base and J 0 bases; nucleotides not matched to a gene: 5. The CDR3 has 18 amino acids. Germline V gene data show CDR1 as LGHDT and CDR2 as YNNKEL (reference sequence). The CDR3 nucleotides are TGTGCCAGCAGCCAAGCTAGCGGGGGGGCCCGGAGCACAGATACGCAGTATTTT. Encoded protein: CASSQASGGARSTDTQYF.

This chain connects TRBV5-1 to TRBJ2-3; weak D call: TRBD1 (6 bases). The germline gives CDR1 SGHRS, CDR2 YFSETQ. This CDR3 contains 16 residues. V lost 0 bases, J lost 3 bases, and 14 bases lay in between. The CDR3 spells CASSLAAGVRTDTQYF. The CDR3 DNA sequence: TGCGCCAGCAGCTTGGCGGCAGGGGTGAGGACAGATACGCAGTATTTT.

In this sample, this clonotype turned up a few times. The V gene is TRBV27, the J gene TRBJ1-1; 7 bases fit TRBD1. Germline V gene sequence: CDR1 MNHEY, CDR2 SMNVEV (reference sequence). CDR3 length: 14 amino acids. The J segment lost 4 bases and the V segment lost 2 bases, leaving 4 bases of the junction unmatched. The CDR3 DNA is TGTGCCAGCAGTTTAAGGGGGCCCGGCACTGAAGCTTTCTTT. It translates to CASSLRGPGTEAFF.

This clonotype was recorded many times. CDR3 region: CASSLGTGVNQETQYF. In nucleotides, the CDR3 is TGTGCCAGTAGTTTGGGAACCGGAGTGAACCAAGAGACCCAGTACTTC. V and J are TRBV19 and TRBJ2-5, with D uncertain. Germline values: CDR1 LNHDA, CDR2 SQIVND (reference sequence). The CDR3 is 16 amino acids. V was shortened by 5 bases and J by 0 bases, with 16 bases between the two germline ends. Supplemented by reference TRBV19 and TRBJ2-5, the full variable domain reads DGGITQSPKYLFRKEGQNVTLSCEQNLNHDAMYWYRQDPGQGLRLIYYSQIVNDFQKGDIAEGYSVSREKKESFPLTVTSAQKNPTAFYLCASSLGTGVNQETQYFGPGTRLLVL.

This clonotype was observed at least ten times. The rearrangement joins TRBV20-1 to TRBJ1-6, with D perhaps matching TRBD1 (5 bases). CDR3 size: 13 residues. V lost 2 bases to trimming and J lost 4 bases, with 6 bases between them. From germline, CDR1 is DFQATT and CDR2 SNEGSKA (reference sequence). The CDR3 region has the DNA TGCAGTGCTAGACGACAGTATAATTCACCCCTCCACTTT. Protein: CSARRQYNSPLHF.

This clonotype was counted only a few times. The V and J genes are TRBV12-2 and TRBJ2-7. TRBV12-2 is noted as a pseudogene. The CDR3 contains 13 residues. The CDR3 is CASRLPLKGEQYF. The CDR3 nucleotides are TGTGCAAGTCGCTTACCGCTTAAAGGCGAGCAGTACTTC.

At least ten counts were recorded for this clonotype. The genes are TRBV5-5 and TRBJ2-3, with 12 bases matching TRBD2. This CDR3 is 15 amino acids long. The trim removed 7 bases at V and 5 bases at J, leaving 8 bases unmatched. Per the germline V gene, CDR1 is SGHKS and CDR2 is YYEKEE (reference sequence). CDR3 nucleotides: TGTGCCAGCTTCACGGCGGGACTAGCGGGAGATACGCAGTATTTT. Translation: CASFTAGLAGDTQYF.

The chain joins TRBV20-1 to TRBJ2-7, with D hard to call. There are 11 residues in the CDR3. Per the germline V gene, CDR1 is DFQATT and CDR2 is SNEGSKA (reference sequence). The ends were cut back, 0 bases at V and 11 bases at J, with 11 bases in the middle. DNA for the CDR3: TGCAGTGCTAGAGACCCTCAAGGGAAGTACTTC. It translates to CSARDPQGKYF.

This clonotype was counted at least ten times. The chain has TRBV11-2 and TRBJ2-7; D perhaps matches TRBD2 (5 bases). The CDR3 is 10 residues long. Germline assignment: CDR1 SGHAT and CDR2 FQNNGV. The V end was cut by 10 bases, the J end by 7 bases, with 11 bases between. The CDR3 DNA is TGTGCCACGAGGGAAGGGGAGCAGTACTTC. Amino acid sequence: CATREGEQYF.

In its sample, this clonotype was seen many times. V usage is TRBV11-2 and J usage is TRBJ2-1; tentatively, D is TRBD2 (6 bases). From germline, CDR1 is SGHAT and CDR2 FQNNGV. CDR3 length equals 17 residues. The ends were cut back, 4 bases at V and 0 bases at J, with 16 bases in the middle. The chain's CDR3 is CASSSGLRISSYNEQFF. The CDR3 DNA is TGTGCCAGCAGCTCGGGACTGCGGATTTCCTCCTACAATGAGCAGTTCTTC.

This clonotype was seen a few times. This chain connects TRBV7-6 to TRBJ1-2; D possibly corresponds to TRBD1 (5 bases). V lost 4 bases, J lost 8 bases, and 17 bases lay in between. This CDR3 comprises 14 residues. CDR1 is SGHVS, CDR2 FNYEAQ, per germline. As DNA, the CDR3 is TGTGCCAGCAGCTCCGGGGCGGGGTACCTGGGCTACACCTTC. Protein product: CASSSGAGYLGYTF.

Ten or more counts support this clonotype. This chain connects TRBV7-2 to TRBJ2-3; D is unresolved. Deletions cut 5 bases from V and 3 bases from J, with 9 bases between. CDR1 and CDR2 from the germline V gene are SGHTA and FQGNSA. The CDR3 runs to 13 residues. CDR3 sequence: CASSHETTDTQYF. CDR3 coding DNA: TGTGCCAGCAGCCACGAAACAACAGATACGCAGTATTTT.

This clonotype has at least ten counts. The chain recombines TRBV10-3 with TRBJ2-1; 8 positions match TRBD2. The CDR3 totals 14 residues. Germline V gene lookup returns CDR1 ENHRY and CDR2 SYGVKD. V was clipped by 7 bases and J by 5 bases; unmatched bases: 7. Here the CDR3 reads CAIKLSGNHNEQFF. The CDR3 DNA reads TGTGCCATCAAACTTAGCGGGAATCACAATGAGCAGTTCTTC.

This clonotype was recorded many times. The chain couples TRBV5-6 to TRBJ1-2, with a possible D match to TRBD1 (5 bases). Germline V lookup: CDR1 SGHDT, CDR2 YYEEEE. V was cut by 4 bases and J by 7 bases, with 20 bases left in between. CDR3 length equals 15 residues. The CDR3 sequence: CASSPLDPGQSGYTF. The CDR3 nucleotides read TGTGCCAGCAGCCCCTTGGATCCGGGGCAGTCTGGCTACACCTTC.

This clonotype was found many times. The gene calls are TRBV28 and TRBJ2-5; 9 bases fit TRBD1. Germline V CDR1 and CDR2: MDHEN, SYDVKM. The CDR3 is 13 amino acids. With 5 bases clipped from V and 5 bases from J, the junction kept 3 bases outside the gene matches. The CDR3 loop reads CASSRTGGETQYF. CDR3 in DNA: TGTGCCAGCAGTCGTACAGGGGGCGAGACCCAGTACTTC.

The CDR3 is CASSPRTVDQPQHF. Here the CDR3 DNA reads TGTGCCAGCTCACCACGCACAGTAGATCAGCCCCAGCATTTT. This chain uses TRBV18 with TRBJ1-5; D ambiguous. CDR3 length equals 14 residues. Germline V gene lookup returns CDR1 KGHSH and CDR2 LQKENI. Trimming took 1 base from V and 5 from J, leaving 9 bases between them.

This clonotype was counted at least ten times. The chain recombines TRBV12-3 or TRBV12-4 with TRBJ2-3, with D unresolved. The CDR3 loop spans 14 amino acids. V was cut by 3 bases and J by 0 bases, with 7 bases left in between. The CDR3 DNA sequence: TGTGCCAGCAGTTTCCTGCGGAGCACAGATACGCAGTATTTT. Translated: CASSFLRSTDTQYF.

This clonotype was counted ten times or more. The chain couples TRBV29-1 to TRBJ1-1; D remains ambiguous. The CDR3 runs 14 residues. Trimming removed 4 bases at V and 1 base at J, with 13 bases between. The germline gives CDR1 SQVTM, CDR2 ANQGSEA. The CDR3 spells CSVGRWGANTEAFF. CDR3 DNA sequence: TGCAGCGTTGGTCGCTGGGGAGCGAACACTGAAGCTTTCTTT.

In this sample, this clonotype turned up many times. V and J are TRBV4-3 and TRBJ1-1; 7 nucleotides align to TRBD1. The germline V gene has CDR1 LGHNA and CDR2 YSLEER. Unmatched junction bases numbered 4, after V lost 1 base and J lost 5 bases. There are 14 residues in the CDR3. In DNA form, the CDR3 reads TGCGCCAGCAGCCAAGGGGACAGTAAAACTGAAGCTTTCTTT. Its translation is CASSQGDSKTEAFF.